This record concerns one T cell receptor (beta chain) sequence. TCRdb keeps only in-frame clones here, not all; method: immunoSEQ multiplex PCR. This sample has under 300,000 clones, with 86% found just once. This sample was included in a study of blood T cell repertoires in COVID-19. The V segment lost 0 bases and the J segment 2 bases; nucleotides outside the gene matches: 5. This CDR3 is built from 15 residues. Germline V gene lookup returns CDR1 SGHKS and CDR2 YYEKEE (reference sequence). The chain uses TRBV5-5 and TRBJ2-7, with 7 bases aligning to TRBD2. The sequenced sample was peripheral blood. The receptor's source is a man aged 60 to 75 with acute or convalescent COVID-19. As DNA, the CDR3 is TGTGCCAGCAGCTTGGCTCAGCGGGGACCCTACGAGCAGTACTTC. Protein sequence: CASSLAQRGPYEQYF.